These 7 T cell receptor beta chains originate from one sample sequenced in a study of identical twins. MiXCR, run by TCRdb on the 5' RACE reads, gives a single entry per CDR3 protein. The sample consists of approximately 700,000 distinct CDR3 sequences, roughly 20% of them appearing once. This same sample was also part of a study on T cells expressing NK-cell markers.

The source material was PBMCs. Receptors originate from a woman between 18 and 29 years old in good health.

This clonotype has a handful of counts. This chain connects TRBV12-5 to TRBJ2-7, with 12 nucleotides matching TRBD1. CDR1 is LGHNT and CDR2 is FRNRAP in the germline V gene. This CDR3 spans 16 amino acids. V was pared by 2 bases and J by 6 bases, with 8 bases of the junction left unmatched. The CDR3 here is CASGLPPGQGALEQYF. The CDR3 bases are TGTGCTAGTGGTTTGCCCCCGGGACAGGGGGCTCTCGAGCAGTACTTC.

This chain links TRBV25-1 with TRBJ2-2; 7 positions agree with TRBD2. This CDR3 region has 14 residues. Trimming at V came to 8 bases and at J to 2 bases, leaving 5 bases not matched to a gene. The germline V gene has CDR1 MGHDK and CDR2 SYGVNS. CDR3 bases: TGTGCCAGCGGGGGGACTATAAACACCGGGGAGCTGTTTTTT. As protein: CASGGTINTGELFF.

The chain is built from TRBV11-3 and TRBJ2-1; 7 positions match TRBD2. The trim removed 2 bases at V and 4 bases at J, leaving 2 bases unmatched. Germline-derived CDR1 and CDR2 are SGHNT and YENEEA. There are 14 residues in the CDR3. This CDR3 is CASSLRGEYNEQFF. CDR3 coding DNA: TGTGCCAGCAGCTTACGGGGGGAGTACAATGAGCAGTTCTTC.

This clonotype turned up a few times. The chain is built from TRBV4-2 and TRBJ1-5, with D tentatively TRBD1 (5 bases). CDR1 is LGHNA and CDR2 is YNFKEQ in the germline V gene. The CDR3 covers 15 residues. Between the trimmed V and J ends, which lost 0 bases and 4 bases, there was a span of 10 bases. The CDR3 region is CASSQDWGTNQPQHF. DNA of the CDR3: TGTGCCAGCAGCCAAGATTGGGGGACGAATCAGCCCCAGCATTTT.

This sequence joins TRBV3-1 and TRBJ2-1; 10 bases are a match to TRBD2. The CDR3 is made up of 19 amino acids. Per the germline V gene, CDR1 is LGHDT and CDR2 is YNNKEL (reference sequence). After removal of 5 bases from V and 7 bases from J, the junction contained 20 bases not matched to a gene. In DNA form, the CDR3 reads TGTGCCAGCAGCAGCCACAAAACCTCGGAGCGGGAGGGCCGAAATGAGCAGTTCTTC. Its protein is CASSSHKTSEREGRNEQFF.

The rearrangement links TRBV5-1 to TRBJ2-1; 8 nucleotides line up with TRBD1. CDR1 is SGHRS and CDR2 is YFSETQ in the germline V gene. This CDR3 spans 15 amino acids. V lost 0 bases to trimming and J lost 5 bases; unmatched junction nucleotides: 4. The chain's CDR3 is CASSLETGVHNEQFF. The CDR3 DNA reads TGCGCCAGCAGCTTGGAGACAGGGGTCCACAATGAGCAGTTCTTC.

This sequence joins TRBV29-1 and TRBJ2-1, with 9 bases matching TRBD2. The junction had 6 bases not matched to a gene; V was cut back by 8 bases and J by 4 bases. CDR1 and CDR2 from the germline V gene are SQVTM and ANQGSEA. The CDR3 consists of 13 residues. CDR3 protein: CSTPGLAYNEQFF. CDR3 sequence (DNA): TGCAGCACCCCCGGACTAGCGTACAATGAGCAGTTCTTC.